This record concerns one TCR beta chain sequence. The assay was immunoSEQ multiplex PCR, and TCRdb's table has in-frame clones only and misses some. The table lists 150,000 to 200,000 clones, approximately 78% of them singletons. Germline assignment: CDR1 LGHDT and CDR2 YNNKEL (reference sequence). The length of the CDR3 is 14 residues. The trim removed 1 base at V and 7 bases at J, leaving 3 bases unmatched. This entry comes from a study of blood T cell repertoires in COVID-19. For the study at large: Sample material is recorded as cDNA or gDNA derived from T cells, B-cell-depleted T cells, or PBMCs.

The sequence derives from a woman older than 75 with COVID-19, enrolled during active disease. What was sequenced was peripheral blood. The chain couples TRBV3-1 (or the pseudogene TRBV3-2) to TRBJ2-1; 8 bases are a match to TRBD2. In nucleotides, the CDR3 is TGTGCCAGCAGCCAAGCGGGAGGGCGGAATGAGCAGTTCTTC. The encoded protein is CASSQAGGRNEQFF.